This TCR beta chain was captured by sequencing in a study of T cell responses to AZD1222 COVID-19 vaccine. Method: immunoSEQ multiplex PCR; TCRdb's copy keeps in-frame clones and lacks some. The table includes roughly 95,000 clones, roughly 90% detected once. General study results and limits: Most donors were white British and more were female, and clonal diversity was possibly underestimated. Nearly half of spike-specific TCRs reportedly target unmutated variant regions. There were repertoire samples only from the period after the peak T cell response.

Trimming took off 1 base at V and 1 base at J, with 13 bases between the two ends. CDR3 size: 16 residues. CDR1 and CDR2 (germline): SGHTA, FQGNSA. About this clone itself: Its antigen remains unidentified.

Material: peripheral blood, obtained 28 days after the second AZD1222 dose. The V gene is TRBV7-2, the J gene TRBJ1-1; the D gene is possibly TRBD1 (5 bases). This TCR derives from an adult who received the AZD1222 COVID-19 vaccine. The CDR3 sequence: CASSLGPRRGNTEAFF. CDR3 in DNA: TGTGCCAGCAGCTTAGGGCCCCGGAGGGGGAACACTGAAGCTTTCTTT.